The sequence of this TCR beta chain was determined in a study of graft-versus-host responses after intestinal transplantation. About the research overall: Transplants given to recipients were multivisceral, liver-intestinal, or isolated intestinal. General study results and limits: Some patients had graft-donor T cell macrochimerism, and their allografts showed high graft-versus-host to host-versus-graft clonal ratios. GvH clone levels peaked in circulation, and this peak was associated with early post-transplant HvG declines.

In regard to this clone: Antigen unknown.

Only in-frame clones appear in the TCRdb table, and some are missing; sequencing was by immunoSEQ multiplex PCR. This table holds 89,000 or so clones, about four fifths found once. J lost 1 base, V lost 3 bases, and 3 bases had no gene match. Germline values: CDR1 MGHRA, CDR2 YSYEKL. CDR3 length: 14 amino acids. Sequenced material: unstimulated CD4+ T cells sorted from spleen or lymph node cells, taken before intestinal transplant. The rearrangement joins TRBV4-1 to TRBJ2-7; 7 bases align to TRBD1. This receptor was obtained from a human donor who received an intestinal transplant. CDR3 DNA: TGCGCCAGCAGCCAGCCGGGACAGTCCTACGAGCAGTACTTC. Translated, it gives CASSQPGQSYEQYF.